These 29 T cell receptor beta chains share one sample of origin, sequenced in a study of shared clonotypes between healthy human individuals. Assay: immunoSEQ multiplex PCR; the TCRdb copy retains only in-frame clones and omits some. The repertoire includes 950,000 to 1,200,000 clones, roughly 80% of them detected once, and approximately 0.95% sits in the top ten. Source material: memory CD4+ T cells from PBMCs. Subset defined: CD45RA-negative fraction. The receptors originated from a man aged 18 to 29 in good health. Some clones in this sample may be carry-over from other donors' samples.

The chain has TRBV29-1 and TRBJ1-2; D unclear. This CDR3 spans 10 amino acids. The V gene lost 3 bases and the J gene lost 3 bases, with 2 bases spanning the gap. In germline, CDR1 is SQVTM, CDR2 ANQGSEA. The CDR3 DNA is TGCAGCGTTGAGTACTATGGCTACACCTTC. Translating it yields CSVEYYGYTF. The full variable domain, with the rest looked up from reference TRBV29-1 and TRBJ1-2, is SAVISQKPSRDICQRGTSLTIQCQVDSQVTMMFWYRQQPGQSLTLIATANQGSEATYESGFVIDKFPISRPNLTFSTLTVSNMSPEDSSIYLCSVEYYGYTFGSGTRLTVV.

This clone was observed many times. The genes are TRBV7-9 and TRBJ1-1; D is perhaps TRBD1 (5 bases). In germline, CDR1 is SEHNR, CDR2 FQNEAQ (reference sequence). V lost 4 bases to trimming and J lost 7 bases, with 13 bases between them. The CDR3 sequence is 13 residues long. The DNA for the CDR3 is TGTGCCAGCAGCTCAACGGGTGGGGGTGAAGCTTTCTTT. Amino acids: CASSSTGGGEAFF.

V gene TRBV7-2 combines with J gene TRBJ1-4; tentative D call: TRBD1 (5 bases). The CDR3 has 14 amino acids. Looked up from germline, CDR1 is SGHTA and CDR2 is FQGNSA. Trimming left V 0 bases short and J 4 bases short, with 6 bases between. Here the CDR3 reads CASSLAGGNEKLFF. DNA for the CDR3: TGTGCCAGCAGCTTAGCCGGGGGTAATGAAAAACTGTTTTTT.

The chain recombines TRBV27 with TRBJ2-7; D is unresolved. V lost 3 bases to trimming and J lost 0 bases, with 9 bases between them. The germline gives CDR1 MNHEY, CDR2 SMNVEV (reference sequence). The CDR3 loop spans 14 amino acids. The CDR3 DNA sequence: TGTGCCAGCAGTTTCCGGCACAACTCCTACGAGCAGTACTTC. The encoded protein is CASSFRHNSYEQYF.

This rearrangement joins TRBV2 to TRBJ2-6, with D possibly being TRBD1 (5 bases). CDR3 size: 14 residues. V lost 6 bases to trimming and J lost 2 bases, with 8 bases between them. The germline V gene encodes CDR1 SNHLY and CDR2 FYNNEI. Written as DNA, the CDR3 is TGTGCCAGCAGAAAGGGGACTGGGGCCAACGTCCTGACTTTC. Its translation: CASRKGTGANVLTF.

The chain combines TRBV27 with TRBJ1-1; D call uncertain. This CDR3 has 16 residues. The V end was cut by 4 bases, the J end by 0 bases, with 15 bases between. Germline CDR1 and CDR2: MNHEY and SMNVEV (reference sequence). CDR3 amino acids: CASSSPPGIMNTEAFF. DNA for the CDR3: TGTGCCAGCAGTTCCCCCCCCGGGATCATGAACACTGAAGCTTTCTTT.

The V and J genes are TRBV27 and TRBJ1-2, with D possibly TRBD1 on 5 matching bases. The CDR3 is 14 residues long. Deletions cut 2 bases from V and 4 bases from J, with 11 bases between. The germline CDR1 and CDR2 sequences are MNHEY and SMNVEV (reference sequence). The CDR3 region is CASSLKDMGYGYTF. The CDR3 nucleotides are TGTGCCAGCAGTTTAAAGGACATGGGCTATGGCTACACCTTC.

The chain employs TRBV28 and TRBJ1-2; possibly TRBD1 for D (5 bases). This CDR3 is 14 amino acids long. Trimming stripped 5 bases from V and 2 bases from J, with 12 bases between. CDR1 is MDHEN and CDR2 is SYDVKM in the germline V gene. CDR3 region: CASSLPRQNYGYTF. The CDR3 DNA reads TGTGCCAGCAGTCTCCCACGACAGAACTATGGCTACACCTTC.

V gene TRBV9 combines with J gene TRBJ1-3; D is possibly TRBD1 (5 bases). This CDR3 is 16 amino acids long. With 0 bases removed from V and 0 bases from J, the gap between germline ends came to 10 bases. Germline V gives CDR1 SGDLS, CDR2 YYNGEE. The chain's CDR3 is CASSVGDLDSGNTIYF. The CDR3 DNA is TGTGCCAGCAGCGTAGGGGACCTCGACTCTGGAAACACCATATATTTT.

This rearrangement joins TRBV28 to TRBJ2-7; 10 positions match TRBD1. Per the germline V gene, CDR1 is MDHEN and CDR2 is SYDVKM. The CDR3 contains 15 residues. V was pared by 7 bases and J by 3 bases, with 9 bases of the junction left unmatched. The CDR3 loop is CASNEVGDRGYEQYF. The CDR3 DNA follows: TGTGCCAGCAATGAAGTGGGGGACAGGGGCTACGAGCAGTACTTC. The variable domain in full, with the rest retrieved from reference TRBV28 and TRBJ2-7, is DVKVTQSSRYLVKRTGEKVFLECVQDMDHENMFWYRQDPGLGLRLIYFSYDVKMKEKGDIPEGYSVSREKKERFSLILESASTNQTSMYLCASNEVGDRGYEQYFGPGTRLTVT.

The V call is TRBV6-6, the J call TRBJ1-2, with a tentative D call TRBD1 (6 bases). Per the germline V gene, CDR1 is MNHNY and CDR2 is SVGAGI (reference sequence). The V gene lost 3 bases and the J gene lost 1 base, with 12 bases spanning the gap. The CDR3 runs to 15 residues. The CDR3 sequence is CASSYVGGINYGYTF. DNA for the CDR3: TGTGCCAGCAGTTATGTAGGGGGGATTAACTATGGCTACACCTTC.

This clone occurred once. The V call is TRBV2, the J call TRBJ2-1, with TRBD2 as a possible D gene (5 bases). This CDR3 has 14 residues. V was shortened by 3 bases and J by 4 bases, with 10 bases between the two germline ends. CDR1 and CDR2 (germline): SNHLY, FYNNEI. CDR3 sequence (DNA): TGTGCCAGCAGTGAGAGGGCTACGTACAATGAGCAGTTCTTC. It codes for CASSERATYNEQFF.

The genes are TRBV6-1 and TRBJ2-1, with TRBD1 identical over 9 bases. Germline CDR1 reads MNHNS; CDR2 reads SASEGT. This CDR3 is built from 13 residues. The V and J ends lost 6 bases and 4 bases, in that order; junction bases with no gene match: 1. The CDR3 reads CASRDRGYNEQFF. In DNA form, the CDR3 reads TGTGCCAGCAGGGACAGGGGTTACAATGAGCAGTTCTTC.

This rearrangement joins TRBV4-1 to TRBJ1-1, with 8 nucleotides matching TRBD1. The CDR3 length is 15 residues. The V gene's germline CDR1 is MGHRA and CDR2 YSYEKL. Losses at the gene ends were 4 bases for V and 1 base for J; bases not matched to a gene: 5. Here the CDR3 DNA reads TGCGCCAGCAGCCTTTCAGGGGGCGCGAACACTGAAGCTTTCTTT. Its translation is CASSLSGGANTEAFF.

The chain links TRBV2 to TRBJ1-5, with 9 bases identical to TRBD1. CDR1 SNHLY and CDR2 FYNNEI come from the germline V gene. CDR3 length: 13 amino acids. The V and J ends lost 11 bases and 4 bases, in that order; junction bases with no gene match: 6. The CDR3 sequence: CAGGQGLNQPQHF. Written as DNA, the CDR3 is TGTGCCGGGGGACAGGGTTTAAATCAGCCCCAGCATTTT. Full variable domain (remainder filled in from reference TRBV2 and TRBJ1-5): EPEVTQTPSHQVTQMGQEVILRCVPISNHLYFYWYRQILGQKVEFLVSFYNNEISEKSEIFDDQFSVERPDGSNFTLKIRSTKLEDSAMYFCAGGQGLNQPQHFGDGTRLSIL.

The rearrangement links TRBV5-1 to TRBJ1-2, with 10 bases that match TRBD1. J lost 8 bases, V lost 4 bases, and 11 bases had no gene match. This CDR3 has 15 residues. CDR1 is SGHRS and CDR2 is YFSETQ in the germline V gene. This CDR3 is CASSAQTGGEGGYTF. CDR3 bases: TGCGCCAGCAGCGCCCAGACAGGGGGCGAAGGCGGCTACACCTTC.

V and J are TRBV5-1 and TRBJ2-1; D ambiguous. Germline V lookup: CDR1 SGHRS, CDR2 YFSETQ. The CDR3 runs 13 residues. V shed 9 bases and J shed 8 bases, with 18 bases lying between them. The CDR3: CATEERRTDEQFF. DNA for the CDR3: TGCGCCACCGAAGAGAGAAGGACGGATGAGCAGTTCTTC.

The V call is TRBV6-5, the J call TRBJ2-7; D is possibly TRBD1 (6 bases). Germline values: CDR1 MNHEY, CDR2 SVGAGI. The CDR3 consists of 13 residues. V lost 5 bases and J 2 bases, leaving 10 bases between the germline ends. The chain's CDR3 is CASSQDSPYEQYF. Written as DNA, the CDR3 is TGTGCCAGCAGTCAGGACAGTCCCTACGAGCAGTACTTC.

About this clone itself: A read error may account for a junction end that differs from germline. This rearrangement joins TRBV10-3 to TRBJ2-7; a weak D match, TRBD2 (7 bases). The V gene's germline CDR1 is ENHRY and CDR2 SYGVKD. The CDR3 has 15 residues. The CDR3 is CAISEGGGVPHHPNF. CDR3 sequence (DNA): TGTGCCATCAGTGAGGGGGGGGGCGTCCCCCATCACCCAAACTTC.

This clone was detected once. The chain has TRBV30 and TRBJ2-3, with 8 bases aligning to TRBD2. The germline CDR1 and CDR2 sequences are GTSNPN and SVGIG (reference sequence). Trimming at V came to 7 bases and at J to 0 bases, leaving 3 bases not matched to a gene. The CDR3 is 13 amino acids. This chain's CDR3 is CASSSGSTDTQYF. The CDR3 DNA reads as TGTGCCTCCTCTAGCGGGAGCACAGATACGCAGTATTTT.

The chain employs TRBV10-3 and TRBJ1-1; D gene ambiguous. Germline V CDR1 and CDR2: ENHRY, SYGVKD. V was shortened by 0 bases and J by 7 bases, with 9 bases between the two germline ends. The CDR3 loop spans 13 amino acids. CDR3 protein: CAISESADLEAFF. In DNA form, the CDR3 reads TGTGCCATCAGTGAGTCGGCGGACCTTGAAGCTTTCTTT.

This chain joins TRBV18 and TRBJ2-7; the D gene is possibly TRBD1 (6 bases). Germline assignment: CDR1 KGHSH and CDR2 LQKENI. The V and J ends lost 5 bases and 2 bases respectively, with 10 bases between them. CDR3 size: 13 residues. CDR3 coding DNA: TGTGCCAGCTCATCCGGACAGACCTACGAGCAGTACTTC. This sequence encodes CASSSGQTYEQYF.

This clone occurred once. This chain connects TRBV5-1 to TRBJ2-1, with 8 positions matching TRBD2. The length of the CDR3 is 16 residues. Per germline, CDR1 SGHRS and CDR2 YFSETQ. After removal of 3 bases from V and 6 bases from J, the junction contained 11 bases not matched to a gene. Here the CDR3 DNA reads TGCGCCAGCAGCTCAAGGCCGGGAGGGCGGGGCAATGAGCAGTTCTTC. It yields the protein CASSSRPGGRGNEQFF.

This clone was observed once. This chain connects TRBV5-1 to TRBJ2-7; 10 bases agree with TRBD2. This CDR3 spans 16 amino acids. The V segment lost 5 bases and the J segment 2 bases; nucleotides outside the gene matches: 10. CDR1 SGHRS and CDR2 YFSETQ come from the germline V gene. The CDR3 DNA reads as TGCGCCAGCAGTCTAGCGGGGGCCCTTCCCCCCTACGAGCAGTACTTC. Translation gives CASSLAGALPPYEQYF.

This chain links TRBV7-7 with TRBJ2-5; D is uncertain. The germline V gene encodes CDR1 SSHAT and CDR2 FNYEAQ (reference sequence). The CDR3 contains 14 residues. Trimming left V 1 base short and J 2 bases short, with 8 bases between. The CDR3 bases are TGTGCCAGCAGCTTAGGGACCATTCAAGAGACCCAGTACTTC. This sequence encodes CASSLGTIQETQYF.

The J gene is TRBJ1-4, the V gene TRBV18, with 7 bases matching TRBD1. Per the germline V gene, CDR1 is KGHSH and CDR2 is LQKENI. The CDR3 has 14 residues. Trimming cost V 1 base and J 5 bases; bases outside gene matches: 1. CDR3 in DNA: TGTGCCAGCTCACCACAGGGACAGAATGAAAAACTGTTTTTT. The encoded protein is CASSPQGQNEKLFF.

This clone was seen a single time. The CDR3 loop is CASSQGSIDTQYF. The CDR3 DNA follows: TGTGCCAGCAGCCAAGGCTCGATAGATACGCAGTATTTT. V is TRBV4-2 and J is TRBJ2-3, with no clear D. The CDR3 sequence is 13 residues long. V lost 1 base and J lost 5, with 7 bases in between. Germline V gives CDR1 LGHNA, CDR2 YNFKEQ.

The chain links TRBV25-1 to TRBJ2-5; 7 nucleotides agree with TRBD2. With V trimmed by 0 bases and J by 11 bases, 9 bases remained unmatched. CDR3 size: 14 residues. Germline CDR1 and CDR2: MGHDK and SYGVNS. In DNA form, the CDR3 reads TGTGCCAGCAGTGAATACGGGGCTAGCGGACTACAGTACTTC. Translation: CASSEYGASGLQYF.

The V and J genes are TRBV27 and TRBJ1-2, with D possibly being TRBD1 (6 bases). CDR1 is MNHEY and CDR2 is SMNVEV in the germline V gene (reference sequence). The CDR3 length is 15 residues. V lost 4 bases, J lost 10 bases, and 22 bases lay in between. CDR3 amino acids: CASSSLSPTDRAYTF. The CDR3 bases are TGTGCCAGCAGTTCCTTATCGCCGACGGACAGAGCCTACACCTTC.